This T cell receptor (beta chain) was documented in a study of blood T cell repertoires in COVID-19. Study context: Acute and convalescent COVID-19 samples came from the United States, Italy and Spain.

This CDR3 spans 13 amino acids. The germline gives CDR1 SGHVS, CDR2 FNYEAQ. Trimming cost V 5 bases and J 4 bases; bases outside gene matches: 2. Method: immunoSEQ multiplex PCR; TCRdb's copy keeps in-frame clones and lacks some. The table includes more than 100,000 clones, about 91% detected once. The genes are TRBV7-6 and TRBJ1-5, with 7 nucleotides matching TRBD1. The sequenced sample was peripheral blood. The origin of this receptor is a human donor in a cohort sampled during active COVID-19. CDR3 sequence reads: CASSKGANQPQHF. For the CDR3, the DNA is TGTGCCAGCAGCAAGGGGGCTAATCAGCCCCAGCATTTT. Drawing the rest from reference TRBV7-6 and TRBJ1-5, the complete variable domain is GAGVSQSPRYKVTKRGQDVALRCDPISGHVSLYWYRQALGQGPEFLTYFNYEAQQDKSGLPNDRFSAERPEGSISTLTIQRTEQRDSAMYRCASSKGANQPQHFGDGTRLSIL.